One sample yielded the 19 T cell receptor beta chains listed below, sequenced in a study of cytomegalovirus exposure and HLA in healthy donors. PCR employed 60 Vbeta and 13 Jbeta primers. Sequenced by immunoSEQ multiplex PCR; TCRdb stores in-frame clones only, minus some. The table includes hundreds of thousands of clones, 77% detected once. Material: PBMCs. Source of these receptors: a woman in her sixties or seventies in good health and CMV-seropositive.

This clone was detected only a few times. The rearrangement joins TRBV4-1 to TRBJ2-2; TRBD1 matches at 8 bases. V trimming: 1 base; J trimming: 7 bases; junction bases outside the gene matches: 8. The length of the CDR3 is 16 residues. Looked up from germline, CDR1 is MGHRA and CDR2 is YSYEKL. CDR3 in amino acids: CASSQGRDRWDGELFF. The CDR3, as DNA: TGCGCCAGCAGCCAAGGGAGGGACAGGTGGGACGGGGAGCTGTTTTTT.

CDR3 region: CATSRDTYEQYF. For the CDR3, the DNA is TGTGCCACCAGCAGAGATACCTACGAGCAGTACTTC. The rearrangement uses TRBV15 and TRBJ2-7, with D unresolved. The ends were cut back, 0 bases at V and 2 bases at J, with 2 bases in the middle. The CDR3 extends over 12 amino acids. Per germline, CDR1 LNHNV and CDR2 YYDKDF (reference sequence).

This clone appeared once. This chain links TRBV18 with TRBJ2-1; D possibly corresponds to TRBD2 (5 bases). Germline CDR1 and CDR2: KGHSH and LQKENI. The V end lost 4 bases, the J end lost 8 bases, and 12 bases lay between the germline ends. CDR3 length: 13 amino acids. The CDR3 coding sequence is TGTGCCAGCTCACTCTTAGGAGGCCATGAGCAGTTCTTC. Translating gives CASSLLGGHEQFF.

A few counts support this clone. The chain joins TRBV12-5 to TRBJ1-1; 8 nucleotides agree with TRBD1. This CDR3 region has 14 residues. After removal of 1 base from V and 5 bases from J, the junction contained 3 bases not matched to a gene. Germline loops: CDR1 LGHNT, CDR2 FRNRAP. The CDR3 bases are TGTGCTAGTGGTTTGGCCCGGACAGGGACTGAAGCTTTCTTT. It specifies CASGLARTGTEAFF.

The CDR3 coding sequence is TGCGCCAGCCTATTCTCTAGCGGGAGTGCAGATACGCAGTATTTT. Translated: CASLFSSGSADTQYF. The chain joins TRBV5-1 to TRBJ2-3; 10 nucleotides agree with TRBD2. The V gene's germline CDR1 is SGHRS and CDR2 YFSETQ. Trimming took 7 bases from V and 4 from J; bases not matched to a gene: 9. The CDR3 has 15 residues.

The rearrangement uses TRBV6-4 and TRBJ1-5; TRBD1 matches 11 bases. The germline V gene has CDR1 MRHNA and CDR2 SNTAGT. V trimming: 6 bases; J trimming: 4 bases; junction bases outside the gene matches: 5. CDR3 size: 15 residues. DNA for the CDR3: TGTGCCAGCAGCCCCGGGACAGGGGGAAATCAGCCCCAGCATTTT. This translates into CASSPGTGGNQPQHF.

This chain links TRBV30 with TRBJ1-2, with D maybe TRBD1 (6 bases). Between the trimmed V and J ends, which lost 2 bases and 0 bases, there was a span of 13 bases. Germline V gene lookup returns CDR1 GTSNPN and CDR2 SVGIG (reference sequence). This CDR3 spans 15 amino acids. In DNA, the CDR3 is TGTGCCTGGAGTCCTATGACAGGAGCTAACTATGGCTACACCTTC. Translating gives CAWSPMTGANYGYTF. The full variable domain, in which reference TRBV30 and TRBJ1-2 provide the parts outside the CDR3, is SQTIHQWPATLVQPVGSPLSLECTVEGTSNPNLYWYRQAAGRGLQLLFYSVGIGQISSEVPQNLSASRPQDRQFILSSKKLLLSDSGFYLCAWSPMTGANYGYTFGSGTRLTVV.

The genes are TRBV7-8 and TRBJ1-4; D perhaps matches TRBD1 (6 bases). The CDR3 covers 16 residues. CDR1 is SGHVS, CDR2 FQNEAQ, per germline. V was shortened by 2 bases and J by 5 bases, with 15 bases between the two germline ends. The CDR3 reads CASSLRQDPTNEKLFF. The CDR3 DNA follows: TGTGCCAGCAGCTTAAGACAGGATCCGACGAATGAAAAACTGTTTTTT.

This clone was observed a single time. This rearrangement joins TRBV4-2 to TRBJ2-2; 9 bases match TRBD2. The CDR3 consists of 16 residues. V lost 1 base, J lost 4 bases, and 4 bases stayed unmatched. Per the germline V gene, CDR1 is LGHNA and CDR2 is YNFKEQ. In DNA form, the CDR3 reads TGTGCCAGCAGCCAAGTAGCGGGAGTTGGCACCGGGGAGCTGTTTTTT. Protein: CASSQVAGVGTGELFF.

The rearrangement uses TRBV6-5 and TRBJ2-3; possibly TRBD2 for D (6 bases). The CDR3 has 15 residues. Germline V lookup: CDR1 MNHEY, CDR2 SVGAGI. The V end was cut by 0 bases, the J end by 5 bases, with 12 bases between. The CDR3 DNA is TGTGCCAGCAGTTACTCGGCCAGGGAGGAAGATACGCAGTATTTT. Its protein is CASSYSAREEDTQYF.

This clone was seen a few times. The rearrangement uses TRBV6-5 and TRBJ1-2, with 10 bases fitting TRBD1. Germline CDR1 MNHEY, CDR2 SVGAGI. This CDR3 has 14 amino acids. The V gene end was trimmed by 7 bases and the J gene end by 8 bases; junction bases not matched to a gene: 10. As DNA, the CDR3 is TGTGCCAGCATCCAGAGACAGGGGGCGAGCGGCTACACCTTC. Translating it yields CASIQRQGASGYTF.

The table lists this clone with a count of one. V usage is TRBV5-4 and J usage is TRBJ1-5; D call uncertain. This CDR3 comprises 14 residues. The germline gives CDR1 SGHNT, CDR2 YYREEE (reference sequence). The ends were cut back, 4 bases at V and 3 bases at J, with 11 bases in the middle. The CDR3, as DNA: TGTGCCAGCAGCCTCGGAGGACCCAATCAGCCCCAGCATTTT. It yields the protein CASSLGGPNQPQHF.

This sequence joins TRBV7-3 and TRBJ2-7, with 7 nucleotides matching TRBD1. CDR1 and CDR2 from the germline V gene are SGHTA and FQGTGA. The CDR3 extends over 14 amino acids. J lost 1 base, V lost 8 bases, and 8 bases had no gene match. For the CDR3, the DNA is TGTGCCAGCGCCCCCGGGACAGCTTCCTACGAGCAGTACTTC. Translating it yields CASAPGTASYEQYF.

The rearrangement links TRBV27 to TRBJ2-2, with 11 bases aligning to TRBD2. The CDR3 is 22 residues long. The junction had 24 bases not matched to a gene; V was cut back by 7 bases and J by 2 bases. Germline lookup yields CDR1 MNHEY and CDR2 SMNVEV (reference sequence). The CDR3 is CASTRRGFHLAGGPLNTGELFF. Written as DNA, the CDR3 is TGTGCCAGCACCCGGAGGGGTTTCCACCTAGCGGGAGGACCTCTTAACACCGGGGAGCTGTTTTTT.

This chain links TRBV28 with TRBJ2-3, with D possibly matching TRBD1 (7 bases). CDR1 MDHEN and CDR2 SYDVKM come from the germline V gene. V lost 1 base and J 2 bases, leaving 34 bases between the germline ends. The CDR3 spans 23 residues. The CDR3 DNA reads TGTGCCAGCAGTTTATCTGGATTACTACGGGGGTCGCGACAGGGAACCACCACAGATACGCAGTATTTT. It translates to CASSLSGLLRGSRQGTTTDTQYF.

The J gene is TRBJ2-5, the V gene TRBV7-8; the match to TRBD2 covers 8 bases. The J call may be wrong; the DNA end is better matched by TRBJ2-7. The CDR3 has 13 residues. Per the germline V gene, CDR1 is SGHVS and CDR2 is FQNEAQ. Here the CDR3 reads CASSLREGAEQYF. Written as DNA, the CDR3 is TGTGCCAGCAGCCTTCGGGAGGGAGCCGAGCAGTACTTC.

The rearrangement links TRBV6-1 to TRBJ1-1, with 8 bases aligning to TRBD1. This CDR3 is 14 amino acids long. Germline V gene sequence: CDR1 MNHNS, CDR2 SASEGT. The V segment lost 3 bases and the J segment 6 bases; nucleotides outside the gene matches: 6. The CDR3 nucleotides read TGTGCCAGCAGTGACAGGGGGCGAGTCCCTGAAGCTTTCTTT. Protein: CASSDRGRVPEAFF.

J is TRBJ2-1 and V is TRBV7-9, with 10 bases identical to TRBD2. V shed 2 bases and J 14 bases; nucleotides not matched to a gene: 6. CDR1 and CDR2 from the germline V gene are SEHNR and FQNEAQ (reference sequence). There are 13 residues in the CDR3. This CDR3 is CASSLIEGTSEFF. CDR3 nucleotides: TGTGCCAGCAGCTTAATTGAAGGGACTAGCGAGTTCTTC.

This chain uses TRBV7-9 with TRBJ2-5; a possible D gene is TRBD1 (5 bases). The closer fit of TRBJ2-7 to the DNA end suggests the J call may be wrong. The CDR3 is 14 residues long. CDR1 SEHNR and CDR2 FQNEAQ come from the germline V gene (reference sequence). CDR3 nucleotides: TGTGCCAGCAGCCCGCCCTCAGGGAACCACGAGCAGTACTTC. Amino acid sequence: CASSPPSGNHEQYF.